This TCR beta chain derives from a study of blood T cell repertoires in COVID-19. Study overall: From T cells, B-cell-depleted T cells, or PBMCs came the material, which was cDNA or gDNA.

The CDR3 covers 17 residues. From germline, CDR1 is LNHDA and CDR2 SQIVND (reference sequence). V lost 5 bases and J 6 bases, leaving 24 bases between the germline ends. Generated by immunoSEQ multiplex PCR, the TCRdb table keeps only in-frame clones and is missing some. The table shows a few hundred thousand clones, with 80% to 90% occurring only once. The specimen was peripheral blood. The source is a woman in her 30s with COVID-19, enrolled during active disease. The chain has TRBV19 and TRBJ2-3, with TRBD1 as a possible D gene (6 bases). In nucleotides, the CDR3 is TGTGCCAGTAGTTCTATTGGCAGGGGATTTGATGGCGATACGCAGTATTTT. Protein: CASSSIGRGFDGDTQYF.